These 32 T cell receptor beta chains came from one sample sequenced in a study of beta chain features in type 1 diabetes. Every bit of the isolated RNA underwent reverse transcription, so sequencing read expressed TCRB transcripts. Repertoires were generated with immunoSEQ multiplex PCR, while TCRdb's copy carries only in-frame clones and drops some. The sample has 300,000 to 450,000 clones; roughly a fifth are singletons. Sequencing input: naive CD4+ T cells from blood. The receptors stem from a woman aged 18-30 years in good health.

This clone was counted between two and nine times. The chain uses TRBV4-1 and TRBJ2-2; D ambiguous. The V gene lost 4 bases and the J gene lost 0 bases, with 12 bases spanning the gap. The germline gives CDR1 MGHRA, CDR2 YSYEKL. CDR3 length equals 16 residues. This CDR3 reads CASSPRYTSNTGELFF. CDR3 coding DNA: TGCGCCAGCAGCCCTCGATACACCTCGAACACCGGGGAGCTGTTTTTT.

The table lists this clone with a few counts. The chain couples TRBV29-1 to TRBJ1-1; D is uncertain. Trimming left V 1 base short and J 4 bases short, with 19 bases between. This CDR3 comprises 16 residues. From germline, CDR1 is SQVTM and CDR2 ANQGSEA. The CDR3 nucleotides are TGCAGCGTTGAAGTCTTGGCGACGGATGGGCGCACTGAAGCTTTCTTT. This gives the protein CSVEVLATDGRTEAFF.

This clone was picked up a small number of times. The CDR3 loop reads CASSWGQHGNTIYF. In DNA form, the CDR3 reads TGTGCCAGCAGTTGGGGACAGCATGGAAACACCATATATTTT. V is TRBV6-6 and J is TRBJ1-3, with 7 bases that match TRBD1. After removal of 4 bases from V and 3 bases from J, the junction contained 3 bases not matched to a gene. This CDR3 contains 14 residues. CDR1 is MNHNY and CDR2 is SVGAGI in the germline V gene (reference sequence).

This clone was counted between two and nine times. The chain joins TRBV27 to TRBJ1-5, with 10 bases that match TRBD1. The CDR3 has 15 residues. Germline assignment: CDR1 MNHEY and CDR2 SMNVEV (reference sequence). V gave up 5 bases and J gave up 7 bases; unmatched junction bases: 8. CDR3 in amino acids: CASSPGTGAGQPQHF. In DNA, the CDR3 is TGTGCCAGCAGTCCCGGGACAGGGGCGGGACAGCCCCAGCATTTT.

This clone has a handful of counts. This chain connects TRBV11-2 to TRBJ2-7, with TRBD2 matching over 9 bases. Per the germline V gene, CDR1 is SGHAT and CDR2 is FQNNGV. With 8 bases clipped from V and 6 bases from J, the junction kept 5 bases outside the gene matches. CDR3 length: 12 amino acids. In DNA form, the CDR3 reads TGTGCCAGCGGGCTAGCGGGACGCGAGCAGTACTTC. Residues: CASGLAGREQYF.

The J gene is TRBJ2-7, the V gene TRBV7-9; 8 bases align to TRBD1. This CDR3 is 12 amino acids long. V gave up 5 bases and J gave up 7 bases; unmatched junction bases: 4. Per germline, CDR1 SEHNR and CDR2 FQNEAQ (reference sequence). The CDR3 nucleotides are TGTGCCAGCAGCAAAACAGGGGGAGAGCAGTACTTC. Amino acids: CASSKTGGEQYF.

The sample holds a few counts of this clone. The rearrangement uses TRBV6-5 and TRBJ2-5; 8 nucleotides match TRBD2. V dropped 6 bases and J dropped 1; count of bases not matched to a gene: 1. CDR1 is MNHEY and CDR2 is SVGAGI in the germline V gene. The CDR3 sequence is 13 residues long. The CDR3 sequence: CASRLAVQETQYF. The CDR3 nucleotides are TGTGCCAGCAGACTAGCGGTCCAAGAGACCCAGTACTTC.

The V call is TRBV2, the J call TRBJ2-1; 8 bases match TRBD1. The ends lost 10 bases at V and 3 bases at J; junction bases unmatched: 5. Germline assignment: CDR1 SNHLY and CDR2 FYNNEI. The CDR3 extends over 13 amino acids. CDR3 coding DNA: TGTGCCAAGGCTACAGGGGGCTACAATGAGCAGTTCTTC. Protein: CAKATGGYNEQFF.

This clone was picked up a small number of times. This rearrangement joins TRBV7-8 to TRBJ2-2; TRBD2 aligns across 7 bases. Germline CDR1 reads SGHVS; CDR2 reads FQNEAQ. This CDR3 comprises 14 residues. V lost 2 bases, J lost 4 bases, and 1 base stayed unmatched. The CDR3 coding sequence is TGTGCCAGCAGCTTACAGCGGGGCACCGGGGAGCTGTTTTTT. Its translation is CASSLQRGTGELFF.

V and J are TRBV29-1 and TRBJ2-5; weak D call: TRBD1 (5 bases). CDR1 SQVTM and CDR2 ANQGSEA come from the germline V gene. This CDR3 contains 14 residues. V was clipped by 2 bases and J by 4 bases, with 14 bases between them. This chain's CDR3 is CSVETSRVRETQYF. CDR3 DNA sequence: TGCAGCGTTGAAACCTCCAGGGTGCGAGAGACCCAGTACTTC.

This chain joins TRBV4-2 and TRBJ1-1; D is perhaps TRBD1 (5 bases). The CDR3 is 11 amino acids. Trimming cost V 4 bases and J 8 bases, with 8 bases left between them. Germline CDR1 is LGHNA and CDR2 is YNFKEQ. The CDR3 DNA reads TGTGCCAGCAGCCGGGGGAGGGAAGCTTTCTTT. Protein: CASSRGREAFF.

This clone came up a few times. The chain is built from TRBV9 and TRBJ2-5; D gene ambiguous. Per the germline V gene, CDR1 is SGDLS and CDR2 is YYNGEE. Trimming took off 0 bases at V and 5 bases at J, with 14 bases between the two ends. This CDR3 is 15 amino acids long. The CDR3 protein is CASSVGALPRETQYF. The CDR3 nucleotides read TGTGCCAGCAGCGTAGGAGCCCTCCCTCGGGAGACCCAGTACTTC. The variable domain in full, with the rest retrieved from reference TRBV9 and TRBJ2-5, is DSGVTQTPKHLITATGQRVTLRCSPRSGDLSVYWYQQSLDQGLQFLIQYYNGEERAKGNILERFSAQQFPDLHSELNLSSLELGDSALYFCASSVGALPRETQYFGPGTRLLVL.

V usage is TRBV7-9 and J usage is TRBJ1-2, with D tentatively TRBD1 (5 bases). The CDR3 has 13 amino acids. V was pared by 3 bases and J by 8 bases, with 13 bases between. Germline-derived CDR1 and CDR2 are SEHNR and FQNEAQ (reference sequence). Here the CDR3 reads CASSLHLGGGYTF. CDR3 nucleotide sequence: TGTGCCAGCAGCTTGCACCTCGGGGGGGGCTACACCTTC.

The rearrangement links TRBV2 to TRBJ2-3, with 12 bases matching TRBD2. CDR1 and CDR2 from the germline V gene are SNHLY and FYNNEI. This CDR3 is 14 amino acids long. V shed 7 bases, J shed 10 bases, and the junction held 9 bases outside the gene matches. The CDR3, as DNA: TGTGCCAGCACCCTCGGACTAGCGGGAACCGCGCAGTATTTT. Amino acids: CASTLGLAGTAQYF.

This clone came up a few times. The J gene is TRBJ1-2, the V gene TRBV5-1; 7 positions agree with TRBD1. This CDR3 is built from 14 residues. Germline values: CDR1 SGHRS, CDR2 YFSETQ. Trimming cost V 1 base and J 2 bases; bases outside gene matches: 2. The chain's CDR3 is CASSLQDRNYGYTF. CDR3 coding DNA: TGCGCCAGCAGCTTGCAGGACAGGAACTATGGCTACACCTTC.

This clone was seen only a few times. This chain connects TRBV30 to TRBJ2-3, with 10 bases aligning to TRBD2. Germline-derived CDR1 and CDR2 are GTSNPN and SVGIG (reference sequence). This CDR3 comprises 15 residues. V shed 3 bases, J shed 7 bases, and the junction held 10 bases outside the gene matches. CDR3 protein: CAWRKGSGGWNTQYF. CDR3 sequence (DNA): TGTGCCTGGAGGAAGGGTAGCGGGGGGTGGAATACGCAGTATTTT.

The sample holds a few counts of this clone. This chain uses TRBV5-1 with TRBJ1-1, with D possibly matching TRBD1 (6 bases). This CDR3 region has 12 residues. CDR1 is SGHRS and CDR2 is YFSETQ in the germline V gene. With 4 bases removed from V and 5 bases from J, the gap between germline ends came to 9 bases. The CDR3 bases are TGCGCCAGCAGCACCGACAGGACTGAAGCTTTCTTT. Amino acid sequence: CASSTDRTEAFF.

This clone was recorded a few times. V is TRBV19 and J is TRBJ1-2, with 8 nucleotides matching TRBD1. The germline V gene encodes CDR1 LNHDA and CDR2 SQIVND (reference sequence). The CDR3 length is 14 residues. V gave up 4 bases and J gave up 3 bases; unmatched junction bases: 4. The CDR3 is CASSTMTGDYGYTF. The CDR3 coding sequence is TGTGCCAGTAGTACGATGACAGGGGACTATGGCTACACCTTC.

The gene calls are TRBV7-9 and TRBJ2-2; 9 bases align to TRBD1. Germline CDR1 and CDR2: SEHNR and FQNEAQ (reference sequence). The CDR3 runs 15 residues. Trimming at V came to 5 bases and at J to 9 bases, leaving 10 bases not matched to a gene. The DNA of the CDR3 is TGTGCCAGCAGCCCGGGACAGGGTGGAAGCCGGGAGCTGTTTTTT. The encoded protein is CASSPGQGGSRELFF.

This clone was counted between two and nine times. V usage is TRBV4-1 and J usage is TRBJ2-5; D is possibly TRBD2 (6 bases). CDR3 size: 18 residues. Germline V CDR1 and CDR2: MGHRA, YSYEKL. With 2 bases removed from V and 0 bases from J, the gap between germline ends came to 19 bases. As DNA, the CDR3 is TGCGCCAGCAGCCAATTCTTCGTAATAGCGGAAGACCAAGAGACCCAGTACTTC. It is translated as CASSQFFVIAEDQETQYF.

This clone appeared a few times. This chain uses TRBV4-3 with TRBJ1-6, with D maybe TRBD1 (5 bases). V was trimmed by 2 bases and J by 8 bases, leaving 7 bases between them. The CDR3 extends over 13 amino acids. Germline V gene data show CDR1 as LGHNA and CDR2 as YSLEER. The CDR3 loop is CASSQSRDSPLHF. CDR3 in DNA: TGCGCCAGCAGCCAATCCAGGGATTCACCCCTCCACTTT.

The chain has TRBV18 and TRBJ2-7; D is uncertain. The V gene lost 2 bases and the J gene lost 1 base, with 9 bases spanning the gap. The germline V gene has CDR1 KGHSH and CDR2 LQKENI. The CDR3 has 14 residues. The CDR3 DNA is TGTGCCAGCTCACCAGATGTCAGTTCCTACGAGCAGTACTTC. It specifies CASSPDVSSYEQYF.

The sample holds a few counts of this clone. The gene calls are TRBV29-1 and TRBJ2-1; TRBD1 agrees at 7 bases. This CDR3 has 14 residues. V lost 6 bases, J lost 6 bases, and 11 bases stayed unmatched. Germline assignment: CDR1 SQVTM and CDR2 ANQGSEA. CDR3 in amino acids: CSVALTGQANEQFF. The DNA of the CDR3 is TGCAGCGTGGCCCTGACAGGGCAGGCCAATGAGCAGTTCTTC.

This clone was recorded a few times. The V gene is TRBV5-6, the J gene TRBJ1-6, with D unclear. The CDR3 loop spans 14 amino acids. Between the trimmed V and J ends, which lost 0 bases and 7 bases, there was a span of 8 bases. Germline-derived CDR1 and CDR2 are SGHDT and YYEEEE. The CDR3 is CASSLGGSNSPLHF. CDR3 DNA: TGTGCCAGCAGCTTGGGAGGGAGCAATTCACCCCTCCACTTT. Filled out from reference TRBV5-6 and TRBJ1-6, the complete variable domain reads DAGVTQSPTHLIKTRGQQVTLRCSPKSGHDTVSWYQQALGQGPQFIFQYYEEEERQRGNFPDRFSGHQFPNYSSELNVNALLLGDSALYLCASSLGGSNSPLHFGNGTRLTVT.

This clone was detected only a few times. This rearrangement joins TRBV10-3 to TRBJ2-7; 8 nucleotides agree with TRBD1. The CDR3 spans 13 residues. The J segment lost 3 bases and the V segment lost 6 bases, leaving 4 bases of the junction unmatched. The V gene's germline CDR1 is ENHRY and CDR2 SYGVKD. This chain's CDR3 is CAISPGQGYEQYF. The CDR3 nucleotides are TGTGCCATCAGCCCCGGACAGGGCTACGAGCAGTACTTC.

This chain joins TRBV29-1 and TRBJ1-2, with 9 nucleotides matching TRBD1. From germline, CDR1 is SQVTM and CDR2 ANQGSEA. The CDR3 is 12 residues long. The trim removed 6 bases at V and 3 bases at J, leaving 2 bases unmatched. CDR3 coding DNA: TGCAGCGTCACAGGGGGCGACTATGGCTACACCTTC. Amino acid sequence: CSVTGGDYGYTF.

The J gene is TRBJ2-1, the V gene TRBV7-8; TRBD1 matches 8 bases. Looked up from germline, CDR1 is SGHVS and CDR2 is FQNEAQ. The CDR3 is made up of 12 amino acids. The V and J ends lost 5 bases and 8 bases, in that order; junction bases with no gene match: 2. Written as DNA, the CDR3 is TGTGCCAGCAGCCCACAGGGGGATGAGCAGTTCTTC. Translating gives CASSPQGDEQFF.

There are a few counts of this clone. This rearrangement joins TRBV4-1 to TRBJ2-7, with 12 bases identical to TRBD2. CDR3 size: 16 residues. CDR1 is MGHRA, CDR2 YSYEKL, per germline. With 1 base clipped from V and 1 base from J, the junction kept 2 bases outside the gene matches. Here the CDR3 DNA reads TGCGCCAGCAGCCAAGTAGGACTAGCGGGGTCCTACGAGCAGTACTTC. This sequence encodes CASSQVGLAGSYEQYF.

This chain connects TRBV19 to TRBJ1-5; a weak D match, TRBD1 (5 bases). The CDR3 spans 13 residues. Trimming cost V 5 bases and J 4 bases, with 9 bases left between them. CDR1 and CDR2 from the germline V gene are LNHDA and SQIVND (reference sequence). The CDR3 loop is CASSGALNQPQHF. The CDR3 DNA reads TGTGCCAGTAGTGGGGCCCTTAATCAGCCCCAGCATTTT.

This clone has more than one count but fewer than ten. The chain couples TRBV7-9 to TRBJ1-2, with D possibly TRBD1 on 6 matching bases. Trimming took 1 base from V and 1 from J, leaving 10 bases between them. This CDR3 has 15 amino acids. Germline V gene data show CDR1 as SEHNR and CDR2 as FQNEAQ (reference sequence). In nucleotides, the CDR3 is TGTGCCAGCAGCTTAGGACCGGACAGTAACTATGGCTACACCTTC. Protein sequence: CASSLGPDSNYGYTF.

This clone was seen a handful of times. CDR3 DNA sequence: TGTGCCAGCAGTTCCGACTCCTACTCCTACGAGCAGTACTTC. It is translated as CASSSDSYSYEQYF. J is TRBJ2-7 and V is TRBV2; D is unresolved. V lost 5 bases to trimming and J lost 0 bases, with 11 bases between them. This CDR3 region has 14 residues. The germline CDR1 and CDR2 sequences are SNHLY and FYNNEI.

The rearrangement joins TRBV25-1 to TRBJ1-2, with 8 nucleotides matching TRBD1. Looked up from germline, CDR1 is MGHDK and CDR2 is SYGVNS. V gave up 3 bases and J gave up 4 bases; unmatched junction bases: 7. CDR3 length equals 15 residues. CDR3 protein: CASSDLAGGSYGYTF. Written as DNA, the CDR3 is TGTGCCAGCAGTGATCTTGCAGGGGGCAGCTATGGCTACACCTTC.